This T cell receptor beta chain was retrieved from a study of early T cells in non-severe SARS-CoV-2 infection (dated by TCRdb to the early 2020s). With respect to the entire study: Bulk RNA from unsorted whole blood was used for TCR sequencing, so alpha and beta chains could not be paired. The paper as a whole reports these results and caveats: VDJdb matching was skewed toward anti-spike CD8 responses and likely underestimated virus-specific expansions, missing private and CD4 specificities.

Set within a cohort of healthcare workers in London, UK, this nested case-control study involved weekly PCR testing of nasopharyngeal swabs along with blood sampling. Healthcare workers were recruited during the week of the UK lockdown, between 23 and 31 March 2020, and followed weekly for up to roughly 15 weeks. The library was produced with 5' RACE. This sample was sequenced with a NextSeq 500. In the TCR library protocol, unique molecular identifiers were attached to individual cDNA molecules to correct for PCR bias and sequencing error. TCR alpha and beta chains were both sequenced, and the abundances of alpha and beta sequences in each sample were closely correlated with each other. In the authors' own workflow: Decombinator V4 was used to annotate TCR sequences for V gene, J gene and CDR3. TCRs were defined as expanded if a significant change between any two time points was detected under a Poisson model with p below 0.0001. TCR abundances were normalised to the total number of TCRs sequenced per sample and were expressed as counts per million. TRAV1-2 paired with TRAJ12, TRAJ20 or TRAJ33 defined MAIT TCRs, while TRAV10 paired with TRAJ18 defined iNKT TCRs. VDJdb, accessed 1 November 2021, was searched for CMV, EBV and SARS-CoV-2 annotated TCRs, excluding TCRs annotated for multiple antigens. The public reads were quality trimmed at Q25 with fastp and then assembled into clones with MiXCR by TCRdb, keeping productive beta chains. Each record represents a unique CDR3 protein, reported with the most common genes and DNA among its rows. Clone size and V and J calls follow TCRdb, not the original study. Recorded for this sample are some 27,000 distinct CDR3 sequences; roughly 4.9% of them occurred a single time. In total, the top ten clones hold around 10% of the sample.

The CDR3 starts with the cysteine, ends with the phenylalanine, and has 16 residues. The retained sequence is limited to the CDR3, 48 bases, with the frame set at the first base. Trimming takes 1 base from V and 2 bases from J, and the germline ends sit 11 bases apart. The germline V gene specifies SGHVS as CDR1 and FNYEAQ as CDR2. There are a few counts of this clonotype. Its antigen is unknown. The sample holds no much larger clone one base away, and base qualities are not on file. The receptor comes from an adult who was a healthcare worker with PCR-confirmed SARS-CoV-2 infection or an uninfected control (not recorded which). Input material: whole blood. The chain employs TRBV7-6 and TRBJ2-2, with TRBD2 tentatively as D gene (5 bases match). CDR3 reads: CASSLVPSGNTGELFF. The nucleotide sequence reads TGTGCCAGCAGCTTAGTTCCAAGCGGCAACACCGGGGAGCTGTTTTTT.